One TCR beta chain is described in this entry. These data come from a study of T cell changes during pregnancy in multiple sclerosis. Profiled with immunoSEQ multiplex PCR; TCRdb holds only in-frame clones, not every one. In the table there are about 67,000 clones, around 90% of which are singletons. The sequencing here drew on peripheral blood, taken after pregnancy. This clonotype was sampled from a female donor with multiple sclerosis, enrolled in a pregnancy study.

In DNA, the CDR3 is TGTGCCAGCAGCCCCGGACAGGGGATGTCACCCCTCCACTTT. Translation: CASSPGQGMSPLHF. J is TRBJ1-6 and V is TRBV9; 9 bases map to TRBD1. The trim removed 4 bases at V and 10 bases at J, leaving 6 bases unmatched. The CDR3 has 14 amino acids. Germline V lookup: CDR1 SGDLS, CDR2 YYNGEE. The complete variable domain, with remaining parts taken from reference TRBV9 and TRBJ1-6, reads DSGVTQTPKHLITATGQRVTLRCSPRSGDLSVYWYQQSLDQGLQFLIQYYNGEERAKGNILERFSAQQFPDLHSELNLSSLELGDSALYFCASSPGQGMSPLHFGNGTRLTVT.